The 11 T cell receptor beta chains reported below all come from one sample, sequenced in a study of T-cell memory formation after mild COVID-19 (TCRdb year 2021). Library creation used 5' RACE. The listed sequencing device is Illumina NovaSeq 6000. TCRdb reran the public reads through fastp at Q25 and MiXCR, keeping productive beta chains. Each record represents a unique CDR3 protein, reported with the most common genes and DNA among its rows. Counted in this sample were about 150,000 distinct CDR3 sequences; 30% to 35% of them appeared once. The ten top clones hold more than 10% of the sample. The sequenced sample was PBMCs or a T cell subset sorted from them (not recorded which). The receptors here all came from an adult woman who had mild COVID-19 (a few samples of this study predate the infection). The sample titles of this study are shuffled in the database, so cell type and time point are left out; the donor was told from shared clones.

This clonotype was seen many times. This chain connects TRBV20-1 to TRBJ2-2, with TRBD2 identical over 9 bases. J lost 9 bases, V lost 6 bases, and 17 bases had no gene match. Germline V gene lookup returns CDR1 DFQATT and CDR2 SNEGSKA (reference sequence). The CDR3 sequence is 16 residues long. For the CDR3, the DNA is TGCAGTGCCAGGGCTAGCGGGATATCGGAAGCAAGGGAGCTGTTTTTT. Amino acids: CSARASGISEARELFF.

This clonotype was found a few times. The genes are TRBV9 and TRBJ2-2; TRBD1 matches 7 bases. The CDR3 has 14 amino acids. Germline V lookup: CDR1 SGDLS, CDR2 YYNGEE. The V segment lost 3 bases and the J segment 4 bases; nucleotides outside the gene matches: 3. CDR3 sequence: CASSATGTTGELFF. DNA for the CDR3: TGTGCCAGCAGCGCGACAGGGACCACCGGGGAGCTGTTTTTT. The full variable domain, completed using reference TRBV9 and TRBJ2-2, is DSGVTQTPKHLITATGQRVTLRCSPRSGDLSVYWYQQSLDQGLQFLIQYYNGEERAKGNILERFSAQQFPDLHSELNLSSLELGDSALYFCASSATGTTGELFFGEGSRLTVL.

The rearrangement uses TRBV12-3 or TRBV12-4 and TRBJ2-5; TRBD2 agrees at 8 bases. The CDR3 consists of 16 residues. After removal of 3 bases from V and 1 base from J, the junction contained 7 bases not matched to a gene. In DNA form, the CDR3 reads TGTGCCAGCAGTTTGGGAGCACTAGCGGCCCAAGAGACCCAGTACTTC. This codes for CASSLGALAAQETQYF.

This clonotype was counted only a few times. The chain is built from TRBV20-1 and TRBJ1-2; 7 nucleotides agree with TRBD1. V lost 6 bases, J lost 3 bases, and 4 bases stayed unmatched. The CDR3 contains 12 residues. CDR1 and CDR2 (germline): DFQATT, SNEGSKA (reference sequence). CDR3: CSASGTDYGYTF. The DNA of the CDR3 is TGCAGTGCAAGCGGGACAGACTATGGCTACACCTTC.

This clonotype was counted only a few times. Its ends do not fully match the called genes, so a read error is possible. CDR3 amino acids: CSAREPGLSYEQYF. CDR3 nucleotides: TGCAGTGCTCGAGAACCGGGACTCAGCTACGAGCAGTACTTC. This chain links TRBV20-1 with TRBJ2-7; D may be TRBD2 (6 bases). The CDR3 sequence is 14 residues long. Germline V CDR1 and CDR2: DFQATT, SNEGSKA (reference sequence).

This clonotype came up a few times. This sequence joins TRBV12-3 or TRBV12-4 and TRBJ2-2; no clear D. Trimming took 7 bases from V and 1 from J, leaving 10 bases between them. This CDR3 comprises 14 residues. The CDR3 region is CASTWSGNTGELFF. In nucleotides, the CDR3 is TGTGCCAGCACCTGGTCAGGGAACACCGGGGAGCTGTTTTTT.

V usage is TRBV5-1 and J usage is TRBJ2-2; D is possibly TRBD1 or TRBD2 (5 bases each). The germline CDR1 and CDR2 sequences are SGHRS and YFSETQ. This CDR3 region has 15 residues. V was pared by 2 bases and J by 13 bases, with 21 bases between. CDR3 DNA sequence: TGCGCCAGCAGCTTCGGGACCCCGGCGAATGGAGGGCTGTTTTTT. As protein: CASSFGTPANGGLFF.

The table lists this clonotype with a few counts. The chain combines TRBV29-1 with TRBJ2-5; TRBD1 agrees at 8 bases. CDR1 is SQVTM and CDR2 is ANQGSEA in the germline V gene. The CDR3 runs to 15 residues. V shed 2 bases and J 2 bases; nucleotides not matched to a gene: 7. CDR3 loop: CSVESTGDVQETQYF. The CDR3 DNA is TGCAGCGTTGAATCGACAGGGGATGTGCAAGAGACCCAGTACTTC.

The V call is TRBV5-5, the J call TRBJ2-4; D perhaps matches TRBD2 (5 bases). The germline V gene encodes CDR1 SGHKS and CDR2 YYEKEE (reference sequence). V was clipped by 0 bases and J by 8 bases, with 15 bases between them. The CDR3 totals 15 residues. CDR3 bases: TGTGCCAGCAGCTTGGATTGGACCGAGGGAGACATTCAGTACTTC. It yields the protein CASSLDWTEGDIQYF.

This clonotype appeared a few times. This chain uses TRBV24-1 with TRBJ2-3, with 13 nucleotides matching TRBD2. The ends lost 5 bases at V and 2 bases at J; junction bases unmatched: 3. Germline-derived CDR1 and CDR2 are KGHDR and SFDVKD. This CDR3 has 16 amino acids. This CDR3 reads CATSVLAGGPTDTQYF. CDR3 nucleotide sequence: TGTGCCACCAGTGTACTAGCGGGAGGGCCCACAGATACGCAGTATTTT.

The chain links TRBV20-1 to TRBJ2-5; 12 positions match TRBD2. The germline CDR1 and CDR2 sequences are DFQATT and SNEGSKA (reference sequence). J gave up 5 bases and V 6 bases, and 7 bases lay outside the gene matches. The CDR3 has 14 residues. DNA for the CDR3: TGCAGTGCAGGGACTAGCGGGTCGTGGGAGACCCAGTACTTC. This sequence encodes CSAGTSGSWETQYF.